The 22 T cell receptor beta chains presented below share a single source sample, sequenced in a study of blood T cell repertoires in COVID-19. The protocol was immunoSEQ multiplex PCR, while the TCRdb copy is restricted to in-frame clones and leaves out a portion. Counted here are tens of thousands of clones, roughly nine tenths occurring once; the ten biggest clones make up 4% to 5%. The sequenced material came from peripheral blood. These receptors originate from a woman aged 45-60 years with active COVID-19.

The chain is built from TRBV7-9 and TRBJ2-5; D is possibly TRBD1 (6 bases). V gave up 2 bases and J gave up 5 bases, with 24 bases separating them. Germline V gene lookup returns CDR1 SEHNR and CDR2 FQNEAQ (reference sequence). CDR3 length equals 18 residues. This CDR3 reads CASSLPVVIGTRWETQYF. In DNA form, the CDR3 reads TGTGCCAGCAGCTTACCCGTAGTTATCGGGACAAGATGGGAGACCCAGTACTTC.

V usage is TRBV19 and J usage is TRBJ1-2, with 10 bases identical to TRBD1. V lost 2 bases to trimming and J lost 7 bases; unmatched junction nucleotides: 7. This CDR3 is built from 15 residues. Germline values: CDR1 LNHDA, CDR2 SQIVND (reference sequence). Here the CDR3 DNA reads TGTGCCAGTAGTATAACCCGGGACAGGGGCACTGGCTACACCTTC. The encoded protein is CASSITRDRGTGYTF.

This clone was detected a few times. The chain combines TRBV4-1 with TRBJ2-7, with 8 nucleotides matching TRBD1. V was clipped by 2 bases and J by 0 bases; unmatched bases: 9. CDR3 length: 17 amino acids. CDR1 is MGHRA, CDR2 YSYEKL, per germline. The DNA for the CDR3 is TGCGCCAGCAGCCAAACCCCGGACAGGGCCCTCTCCTACGAGCAGTACTTC. Amino acid sequence: CASSQTPDRALSYEQYF.

The chain links TRBV20-1 to TRBJ1-1; 8 bases are a match to TRBD1. This CDR3 spans 15 amino acids. The V gene end was trimmed by 3 bases and the J gene end by 2 bases; junction bases not matched to a gene: 8. Germline V gene lookup returns CDR1 DFQATT and CDR2 SNEGSKA (reference sequence). The CDR3 region has the DNA TGCAGTGCTAGTTTCAGGGGGCGAATTAACACTGAAGCTTTCTTT. This encodes CSASFRGRINTEAFF.

V and J are TRBV4-2 and TRBJ1-1; TRBD1 agrees at 7 bases. The CDR3 is 14 amino acids. Trimming removed 5 bases from V and 2 bases from J; junction bases left unmatched: 5. Germline CDR1 and CDR2: LGHNA and YNFKEQ. The CDR3 region has the DNA TGTGCCAGCAGCTACGGACAGGACAACACTGAAGCTTTCTTT. It is translated as CASSYGQDNTEAFF.

J is TRBJ1-2 and V is TRBV19; 8 bases line up with TRBD1. There are 17 residues in the CDR3. Germline CDR1 is LNHDA and CDR2 is SQIVND (reference sequence). The trim removed 4 bases at V and 2 bases at J, leaving 12 bases unmatched. For the CDR3, the DNA is TGTGCCAGTAGTACAACCCTCCGGGACAGGCCCAACTATGGCTACACCTTC. Amino acids: CASSTTLRDRPNYGYTF.

V usage is TRBV24-1 and J usage is TRBJ1-2; 11 bases fit TRBD1. CDR3 length equals 17 residues. Germline trimming cut 4 bases from V and 0 bases from J; bases unmatched to any gene: 6. The germline V gene has CDR1 KGHDR and CDR2 SFDVKD. This chain's CDR3 is CATSDSGTGGTNYGYTF. Here the CDR3 DNA reads TGTGCCACCAGTGACTCCGGGACAGGGGGAACTAACTATGGCTACACCTTC.

This clone showed up just a few times. V gene TRBV7-3 combines with J gene TRBJ2-2, with 9 bases that match TRBD1. This CDR3 region has 16 residues. With V trimmed by 3 bases and J by 4 bases, 6 bases remained unmatched. Per the germline V gene, CDR1 is SGHTA and CDR2 is FQGTGA. The chain's CDR3 is CASSFTRDRATGELFF. Here the CDR3 DNA reads TGTGCCAGCAGCTTCACCCGGGACAGGGCCACCGGGGAGCTGTTTTTT.

V is TRBV27 and J is TRBJ1-5; TRBD1 might be the D (6 bases). Trimming took 6 bases from V and 4 from J, leaving 16 bases between them. Per the germline V gene, CDR1 is MNHEY and CDR2 is SMNVEV (reference sequence). The CDR3 runs 15 residues. Written as DNA, the CDR3 is TGTGCCAGCAGCCCCAACAGGGTACGGAATCAGCCCCAGCATTTT. As protein: CASSPNRVRNQPQHF.

The J gene is TRBJ2-7, the V gene TRBV27, with TRBD2 matching over 9 bases. The CDR3 length is 15 residues. Losses at the gene ends were 5 bases for V and 1 base for J; bases not matched to a gene: 6. Germline V lookup: CDR1 MNHEY, CDR2 SMNVEV (reference sequence). The CDR3 coding sequence is TGTGCCAGCAGTCCCCCTAGCGGGACTTCCTACGAGCAGTACTTC. Encoded protein: CASSPPSGTSYEQYF.

The chain carries TRBV3-1 (or the pseudogene TRBV3-2) and TRBJ2-3, with 10 nucleotides matching TRBD2. The germline CDR1 and CDR2 sequences are LGHDT and YNNKEL (reference sequence). After removal of 0 bases from V and 1 base from J, the junction contained 16 bases not matched to a gene. CDR3 length: 21 amino acids. The CDR3 is CASSQDFGSLAGTRGTDTQYF. CDR3 bases: TGTGCCAGCAGCCAAGATTTTGGGTCACTAGCGGGAACAAGGGGCACAGATACGCAGTATTTT.

V usage is TRBV19 and J usage is TRBJ1-5, with D tentatively TRBD1 (5 bases). The germline CDR1 and CDR2 sequences are LNHDA and SQIVND (reference sequence). The CDR3 consists of 14 residues. The germline V and J ends were trimmed by 4 bases and 2 bases, with 9 bases remaining between them. The CDR3 DNA is TGTGCCAGTAGTACAGGGTTAGGCAATCAGCCCCAGCATTTT. This sequence encodes CASSTGLGNQPQHF.

There are a few counts of this clone. The chain uses TRBV7-3 and TRBJ1-1; 9 nucleotides align to TRBD1. From germline, CDR1 is SGHTA and CDR2 FQGTGA. V lost 3 bases and J lost 10; bases outside the gene matches: 9. This CDR3 spans 14 amino acids. CDR3 sequence reads: CASSFGTGSTAAFF. Written as DNA, the CDR3 is TGTGCCAGCAGCTTCGGGACAGGGTCGACAGCAGCTTTCTTT.

This chain links TRBV30 with TRBJ2-3, with 7 bases that match TRBD2. This CDR3 comprises 14 residues. CDR1 is GTSNPN and CDR2 is SVGIG in the germline V gene (reference sequence). The ends lost 4 bases at V and 2 bases at J; junction bases unmatched: 6. Here the CDR3 reads CAWTRLAFTDTQYF. CDR3 sequence (DNA): TGTGCCTGGACCCGACTAGCTTTCACAGATACGCAGTATTTT.

The rearrangement joins TRBV19 to TRBJ1-2, with D perhaps matching TRBD1 (6 bases). The CDR3 runs to 14 residues. The germline CDR1 and CDR2 sequences are LNHDA and SQIVND (reference sequence). Between the trimmed V and J ends, which lost 4 bases and 2 bases, there was a span of 11 bases. The CDR3 DNA reads TGTGCCAGTAGTAGAAACAGGGACAACTATGGCTACACCTTC. Residues: CASSRNRDNYGYTF.

The genes are TRBV6-5 and TRBJ2-1, with 7 nucleotides matching TRBD2. This CDR3 has 12 amino acids. V lost 7 bases, J lost 9 bases, and 6 bases stayed unmatched. Per the germline V gene, CDR1 is MNHEY and CDR2 is SVGAGI. In nucleotides, the CDR3 is TGTGCCAGCAAGAGGGCTAGCGGTGAGCAGTTCTTC. Residues: CASKRASGEQFF.

This sequence joins TRBV4-1 and TRBJ2-3, with TRBD2 identical over 10 bases. V lost 1 base to trimming and J lost 7 bases; unmatched junction nucleotides: 5. CDR3 size: 15 residues. Germline CDR1 reads MGHRA; CDR2 reads YSYEKL. The CDR3 region is CASSQGLAGLNTQYF. The CDR3 nucleotides are TGCGCCAGCAGCCAAGGACTAGCGGGTCTGAATACGCAGTATTTT.

The CDR3 region is CATGLADTQYF. DNA of the CDR3: TGTGCCACCGGACTAGCAGATACGCAGTATTTT. This chain joins TRBV10-3 and TRBJ2-3; 7 bases are a match to TRBD2. V dropped 10 bases and J dropped 4; count of bases not matched to a gene: 2. The CDR3 has 11 residues. Germline V gene lookup returns CDR1 ENHRY and CDR2 SYGVKD.

The V and J genes are TRBV5-1 and TRBJ2-7; TRBD2 aligns across 8 bases. This CDR3 is built from 13 residues. Germline V gene sequence: CDR1 SGHRS, CDR2 YFSETQ. V lost 7 bases, J lost 5 bases, and 8 bases stayed unmatched. This CDR3 reads CASWTGGSDEQYF. The CDR3 nucleotides are TGCGCCAGCTGGACGGGAGGGTCGGACGAGCAGTACTTC.

The chain carries TRBV7-2 and TRBJ1-2; D might be TRBD1 (6 bases). V lost 2 bases and J lost 4, with 11 bases in between. The CDR3 is made up of 14 amino acids. Germline V gives CDR1 SGHTA, CDR2 FQGNSA. This chain's CDR3 is CASSLQGIAYGYTF. CDR3 DNA sequence: TGTGCCAGCAGCTTACAGGGGATCGCCTATGGCTACACCTTC.

With regard to this clone: A read error may produce the germline difference seen at one junction end. Other DNA sequences in this sample translate to the same CDR3. The chain is built from TRBV19 and TRBJ2-7; D might be TRBD2 (6 bases). Germline V gene lookup returns CDR1 LNHDA and CDR2 SQIVND (reference sequence). This CDR3 region has 14 residues. CDR3 nucleotide sequence: TGTGCCAGTAGTACCGGGACTCTTCGTGCCGAGCAGTATTTC. Translating gives CASSTGTLRAEQYF.

The chain links TRBV19 to TRBJ1-5; D is unresolved. CDR1 is LNHDA and CDR2 is SQIVND in the germline V gene (reference sequence). The CDR3 is 14 amino acids. Trimming took 3 bases from V and 0 from J, leaving 6 bases between them. The CDR3 bases are TGTGCCAGTAGTATGAGTTATAGCAATCAGCCCCAGCATTTT. Its translation: CASSMSYSNQPQHF. Full variable domain (rest looked up from reference TRBV19 and TRBJ1-5): DGGITQSPKYLFRKEGQNVTLSCEQNLNHDAMYWYRQDPGQGLRLIYYSQIVNDFQKGDIAEGYSVSREKKESFPLTVTSAQKNPTAFYLCASSMSYSNQPQHFGDGTRLSIL.